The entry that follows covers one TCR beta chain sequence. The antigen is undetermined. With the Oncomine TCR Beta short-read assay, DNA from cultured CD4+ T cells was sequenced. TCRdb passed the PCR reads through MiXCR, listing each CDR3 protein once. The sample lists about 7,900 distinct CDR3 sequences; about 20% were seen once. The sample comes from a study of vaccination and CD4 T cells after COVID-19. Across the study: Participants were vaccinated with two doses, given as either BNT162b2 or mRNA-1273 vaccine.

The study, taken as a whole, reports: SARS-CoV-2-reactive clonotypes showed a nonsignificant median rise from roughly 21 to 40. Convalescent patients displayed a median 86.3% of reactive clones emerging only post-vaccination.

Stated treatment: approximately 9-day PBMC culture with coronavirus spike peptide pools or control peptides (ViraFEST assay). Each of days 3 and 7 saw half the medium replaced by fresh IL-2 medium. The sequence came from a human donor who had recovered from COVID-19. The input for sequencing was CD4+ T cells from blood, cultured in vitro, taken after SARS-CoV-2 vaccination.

The CDR3 DNA reads TGTGCCAGCAACCGGGACAGTCGAATTTACGAGCAGTACTTC. The encoded protein is CASNRDSRIYEQYF. The chain carries TRBV6-1 and TRBJ2-7, with 7 positions matching TRBD1. J gave up 4 bases and V 7 bases, and 10 bases lay outside the gene matches. This CDR3 region has 14 residues. The germline V gene has CDR1 MNHNS and CDR2 SASEGT.